The sequence of this T cell receptor beta chain was determined in a study of radiotherapy plus CTLA-4 blockade in lung cancer. Notes on the study in general: Early blood T cell clone dynamics reportedly forecast response best, with interferon-beta.

As regards this clone: Its antigen remains unknown.

Alongside CTLA-4 blockade with ipilimumab, patients with chemo-refractory metastatic non-small-cell lung cancer received focal radiation. Repertoires were generated with immunoSEQ multiplex PCR, while TCRdb's copy carries only in-frame clones and drops some. The sample lists 80,000 or so clones; 60% to 85% were seen once. Trimming took off 4 bases at V and 2 bases at J, with 16 bases between the two ends. Per the germline V gene, CDR1 is LNHNV and CDR2 is YYDKDF (reference sequence). The CDR3 contains 16 residues. This chain links TRBV15 with TRBJ2-3, with a weak D call TRBD1 (6 bases). The receptor's source is a human donor with non-small cell lung cancer whose response to radiotherapy plus ipilimumab could not be evaluated. Some clones in this sample may be carry-over from other donors' samples. This sample comprised peripheral blood, obtained from a patient treated with radiotherapy plus ipilimumab. CDR3 amino acids: CATSKMGAFPTDTQYF. As DNA, the CDR3 is TGTGCCACCAGCAAGATGGGGGCGTTCCCCACAGATACGCAGTATTTT.